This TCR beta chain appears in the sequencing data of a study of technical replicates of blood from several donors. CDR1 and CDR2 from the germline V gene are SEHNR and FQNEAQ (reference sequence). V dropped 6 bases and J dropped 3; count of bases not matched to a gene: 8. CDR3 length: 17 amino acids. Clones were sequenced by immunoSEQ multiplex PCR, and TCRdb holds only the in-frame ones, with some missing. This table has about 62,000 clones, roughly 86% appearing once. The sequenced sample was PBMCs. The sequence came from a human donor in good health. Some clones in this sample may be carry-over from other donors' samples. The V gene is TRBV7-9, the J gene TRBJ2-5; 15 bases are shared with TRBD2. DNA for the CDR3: TGTGCCAGCAGTTCGACCGGACTAGCGGGAGGGGAAGAGACCCAGTACTTC. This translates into CASSSTGLAGGEETQYF.